This entry describes one T cell receptor beta chain. Researchers ran the PCR with 60 Vbeta and 13 Jbeta primers. Measured with immunoSEQ multiplex PCR; TCRdb has only the in-frame clones, and not every one. The sample holds 150,000 to 200,000 clones, roughly 80% seen once. This entry belongs to a study of cytomegalovirus exposure and HLA in healthy donors. Germline-derived CDR1 and CDR2 are SGHRS and YFSETQ. V lost 0 bases to trimming and J lost 6 bases; unmatched junction nucleotides: 9. This CDR3 has 17 amino acids. The sample taken for sequencing was PBMCs. V is TRBV5-1 and J is TRBJ2-3, with 11 bases that match TRBD2. The origin of this receptor is a boy between 10 and 17 years old in good health and CMV-seronegative. For the CDR3, the DNA is TGCGCCAGCAGCTTGGATGGTAGCGGGGGGGCGTGGGATACGCAGTATTTT. This codes for CASSLDGSGGAWDTQYF. Looking up the rest from reference TRBV5-1 and TRBJ2-3 gives the full variable domain: KAGVTQTPRYLIKTRGQQVTLSCSPISGHRSVSWYQQTPGQGLQFLFEYFSETQRNKGNFPGRFSGRQFSNSRSEMNVSTLELGDSALYLCASSLDGSGGAWDTQYFGPGTRLTVL.